The 30 T cell receptor beta chains in this list originate from one sample, sequenced in a study of shared clonotypes between healthy human individuals. Assay: immunoSEQ multiplex PCR; the TCRdb copy retains only in-frame clones and omits some. The sample yields a few hundred thousand clones, around 86% seen once. The sequencing input was memory CD8+ T cells sorted from blood. As to subset: CD45RO+ cells pooled with CCR7-negative TemRA cells. These receptors all come from a man in his late teens or twenties in good health.

The CDR3 protein is CASSYGSDEQFF. The CDR3 DNA sequence: TGTGCCAGCAGTTACGGTAGCGATGAGCAGTTCTTC. The V gene is TRBV27, the J gene TRBJ2-1, with D tentatively TRBD2 (5 bases). The CDR3 length is 12 residues. V was cut by 4 bases and J by 8 bases, with 9 bases left in between. Germline lookup yields CDR1 MNHEY and CDR2 SMNVEV (reference sequence).

The CDR3 sequence is CASSVVSDSYEQYF. CDR3 bases: TGTGCCAGCAGCGTAGTTAGCGACTCCTACGAGCAGTACTTC. This chain connects TRBV9 to TRBJ2-7; tentatively, D is TRBD2 (5 bases). The CDR3 has 14 residues. The germline V gene has CDR1 SGDLS and CDR2 YYNGEE. V dropped 0 bases and J dropped 0 bases, with 7 bases sitting between them.

V is TRBV9 and J is TRBJ2-7; weak D call: TRBD2 (6 bases). CDR1 is SGDLS and CDR2 is YYNGEE in the germline V gene. The germline V and J ends were trimmed by 3 bases and 4 bases, with 11 bases remaining between them. The CDR3 spans 13 residues. CDR3 nucleotide sequence: TGTGCCAGCAGCGGCGGGGACGGATACGAGCAGTACTTC. Its protein is CASSGGDGYEQYF.

The chain combines TRBV7-9 with TRBJ2-2; D not certain. Deletions cut 2 bases from V and 2 bases from J, with 3 bases between. The CDR3 length is 13 residues. The germline gives CDR1 SEHNR, CDR2 FQNEAQ (reference sequence). The CDR3 sequence is CASSLSNTGELFF. The CDR3 region has the DNA TGTGCCAGCAGCTTATCAAACACCGGGGAGCTGTTTTTT.

The chain carries TRBV29-1 and TRBJ2-1; D is possibly TRBD1 (5 bases). The V gene's germline CDR1 is SQVTM and CDR2 ANQGSEA. CDR3 length: 15 residues. Trimming pared 2 bases from V and 3 bases from J, leaving 14 bases between. The CDR3 nucleotides are TGCAGCGTTGAATTGGGGCAGCACTTCTACAATGAGCAGTTCTTC. The encoded protein is CSVELGQHFYNEQFF.

A word on this clone: A much bigger clone sits one base away, suggesting this may be a read error. Distinct nucleotide sequences in the sample also encode this CDR3. The rearrangement uses TRBV7-9 and TRBJ2-5; TRBD1 might be the D (6 bases). Trimming took off 1 base at V and 5 bases at J, with 20 bases between the two ends. Germline V CDR1 and CDR2: SEHNR, FQNEAQ (reference sequence). This CDR3 is 17 amino acids long. The CDR3 spells CASSLGVVFRGGETQYF. In DNA, the CDR3 is TGTGCCAGCAGCTTAGGGGTGGTTTTCCGAGGGGGTGAGACCCAGTACTTC.

This sequence joins TRBV7-9 and TRBJ2-7, with 12 bases identical to TRBD2. The J segment lost 6 bases and the V segment lost 5 bases, leaving 11 bases of the junction unmatched. There are 16 residues in the CDR3. Germline lookup yields CDR1 SEHNR and CDR2 FQNEAQ (reference sequence). The CDR3 DNA is TGTGCCAGCAGCCCCGGACTAGCGGGGACTCCTGGCGAGCAGTACTTC. Translating gives CASSPGLAGTPGEQYF. The whole variable domain, filled in from reference TRBV7-9 and TRBJ2-7, reads DTGVSQNPRHKITKRGQNVTFRCDPISEHNRLYWYRQTLGQGPEFLTYFQNEAQLEKSRLLSDRFSAERPKGSFSTLEIQRTEQGDSAMYLCASSPGLAGTPGEQYFGPGTRLTVT.

The table lists this clone with a few counts. The chain is built from TRBV27 and TRBJ1-5; D remains unclear. Germline V gene sequence: CDR1 MNHEY, CDR2 SMNVEV (reference sequence). Trimming shortened V by 6 bases and J by 3 bases, and 12 bases separated the two germline ends. The CDR3 length is 14 residues. The CDR3 reads CASSPQGYNQPQHF. The DNA of the CDR3 is TGTGCCAGCAGCCCTCAAGGGTACAATCAGCCCCAGCATTTT.

This clone appeared once. CDR3 DNA: TGTGCCATCAGTGAGGTCGAGGGATCAAACACTGAAGCTTTCTTT. This sequence encodes CAISEVEGSNTEAFF. This chain joins TRBV10-3 and TRBJ1-1; D is unclear. Germline CDR1 reads ENHRY; CDR2 reads SYGVKD. The CDR3 extends over 15 amino acids. V lost 2 bases to trimming and J lost 2 bases, with 12 bases between them.

To note about this clone: A far larger clone is one base from this, pointing to a likely read error. The chain carries TRBV10-3 and TRBJ1-2; D is unclear. The CDR3 runs 12 residues. V was pared by 2 bases and J by 3 bases, with 4 bases between. Germline CDR1 reads ENHRY; CDR2 reads SYGVKD. CDR3 in amino acids: CAISEGYYGYTF. In DNA, the CDR3 is TGTGCCATCAGTGAGGGGTACTATGGCTACACCTTC.

This clone was counted a single time. This chain links TRBV6-6 with TRBJ2-1; weak D call: TRBD2 (5 bases). CDR3 size: 15 residues. Germline CDR1 reads MNHNY; CDR2 reads SVGAGI (reference sequence). Trimming shortened V by 6 bases and J by 0 bases, and 12 bases separated the two germline ends. The chain's CDR3 is CASRPLEGSYNEQFF. The CDR3 DNA sequence: TGTGCCAGCAGACCCCTTGAGGGCTCCTACAATGAGCAGTTCTTC.

The CDR3 DNA is TGTGCCAGCAGTGAACAGGCGAGGGTAGACAACGAGCAGTACTTC. Protein: CASSEQARVDNEQYF. The chain couples TRBV2 to TRBJ2-7, with a weak D call TRBD2 (5 bases). Germline V gene lookup returns CDR1 SNHLY and CDR2 FYNNEI. This CDR3 spans 15 amino acids. V was clipped by 2 bases and J by 5 bases, with 16 bases between them.

The CDR3 DNA reads as TGCGCCAGCAGTGATTTAGGGGGCACTGAAGCTTTCTTT. Translation: CASSDLGGTEAFF. The chain combines TRBV10-2 with TRBJ1-1; D might be TRBD1 (6 bases). The V end was cut by 3 bases, the J end by 4 bases, with 9 bases between. Germline V CDR1 and CDR2: WSHSY, SAAADI. The CDR3 loop spans 13 amino acids.

There are a few counts of this clone. The rearrangement joins TRBV2 to TRBJ2-1; 11 nucleotides match TRBD2. The J segment lost 2 bases and the V segment lost 7 bases, leaving 13 bases of the junction unmatched. This CDR3 is built from 18 residues. Germline V gene lookup returns CDR1 SNHLY and CDR2 FYNNEI. The CDR3 sequence is CASIQELAGAFPYNEQFF. The DNA for the CDR3 is TGTGCCAGCATTCAAGAACTAGCGGGAGCCTTCCCCTACAATGAGCAGTTCTTC.

In nucleotides, the CDR3 is TGCGCCAGCAGCTTGGTAACGGAGAACACCGGGGAGCTGTTTTTT. Amino acid sequence: CASSLVTENTGELFF. The chain has TRBV5-1 and TRBJ2-2; D is uncertain. The CDR3 runs to 15 residues. Trimming shortened V by 0 bases and J by 1 base, and 7 bases separated the two germline ends. Germline lookup yields CDR1 SGHRS and CDR2 YFSETQ.

This clone was seen more than once but under ten times. The CDR3 loop is CASSDWTGFGYTF. The DNA for the CDR3 is TGTGCCAGCAGTGATTGGACAGGGTTCGGCTACACCTTC. The chain joins TRBV2 to TRBJ1-2; 8 nucleotides agree with TRBD1. Germline values: CDR1 SNHLY, CDR2 FYNNEI. The CDR3 totals 13 residues. V was pared by 3 bases and J by 8 bases, with 5 bases of the junction left unmatched.

This clone has a handful of counts. The chain carries TRBV4-3 and TRBJ2-3; D remains unclear. The V gene's germline CDR1 is LGHNA and CDR2 YSLEER. This CDR3 has 15 amino acids. With 3 bases removed from V and 0 bases from J, the gap between germline ends came to 10 bases. The CDR3 here is CASSHDWASTDTQYF. The CDR3 DNA is TGCGCCAGCAGCCATGACTGGGCTAGCACAGATACGCAGTATTTT.

This chain uses TRBV10-2 with TRBJ2-7, with 11 bases matching TRBD1. The germline gives CDR1 WSHSY, CDR2 SAAADI. The CDR3 has 15 residues. Trimming took 2 bases from V and 2 from J; bases not matched to a gene: 2. DNA of the CDR3: TGCGCCAGCAGTGAGGCGGGACAGGGGGCCTACGAGCAGTACTTC. Its translation is CASSEAGQGAYEQYF.

This clone appeared a few times. V gene TRBV19 combines with J gene TRBJ1-6; D possibly corresponds to TRBD1 (5 bases). V lost 4 bases to trimming and J lost 0 bases, with 13 bases between them. The CDR3 length is 17 residues. Germline lookup yields CDR1 LNHDA and CDR2 SQIVND (reference sequence). The CDR3: CASSNSYRSSYNSPLHF. As DNA, the CDR3 is TGTGCCAGTAGTAACAGCTACAGGAGCTCCTATAATTCACCCCTCCACTTT.

The chain uses TRBV9 and TRBJ2-7; 12 positions agree with TRBD2. J lost 6 bases, V lost 0 bases, and 4 bases had no gene match. Germline V gene data show CDR1 as SGDLS and CDR2 as YYNGEE. The CDR3 contains 15 residues. The CDR3 loop is CASSVGTSGITEQYF. For the CDR3, the DNA is TGTGCCAGCAGCGTAGGGACTAGCGGGATCACCGAGCAGTACTTC.

J is TRBJ2-3 and V is TRBV7-9; D is unclear. Germline values: CDR1 SEHNR, CDR2 FQNEAQ (reference sequence). Trimming cost V 2 bases and J 2 bases, with 11 bases left between them. This CDR3 comprises 15 residues. The CDR3: CASSLPELVTDTQYF. The CDR3 DNA sequence: TGTGCCAGCAGCTTACCCGAGCTGGTCACAGATACGCAGTATTTT.

The V and J genes are TRBV13 and TRBJ1-2, with 7 positions matching TRBD1. J gave up 4 bases and V 1 base, and 6 bases lay outside the gene matches. The CDR3 consists of 15 residues. The germline CDR1 and CDR2 sequences are PRHDT and FYEKMQ (reference sequence). For the CDR3, the DNA is TGTGCCAGCAGCTTAGAAGGGGGCCCTGGCTATGGCTACACCTTC. Residues: CASSLEGGPGYGYTF.

This clone has more than one count but fewer than ten. The CDR3 DNA is TGTGCCAGCAGCGGCGGGGGGGCTGGAGAGACCCAGTACTTC. As protein: CASSGGGAGETQYF. The genes are TRBV9 and TRBJ2-5; TRBD2 matches at 9 bases. The V segment lost 3 bases and the J segment 4 bases; nucleotides outside the gene matches: 4. Germline V gene sequence: CDR1 SGDLS, CDR2 YYNGEE. The CDR3 spans 14 residues.

The rearrangement links TRBV9 to TRBJ2-1; no reliable D call. The V gene lost 3 bases and the J gene lost 0 bases, with 1 base spanning the gap. Germline V gene data show CDR1 as SGDLS and CDR2 as YYNGEE. The CDR3 extends over 12 amino acids. Here the CDR3 DNA reads TGTGCCAGCAGCGCCTCCTACAATGAGCAGTTCTTC. Translation gives CASSASYNEQFF.

In regard to this clone: With a far larger clone one base away, a read error is the likely cause. The gene calls are TRBV6-6 and TRBJ2-2, with D unclear. V shed 7 bases and J shed 5 bases, with 20 bases lying between them. The germline V gene encodes CDR1 MNHNY and CDR2 SVGAGI (reference sequence). This CDR3 spans 16 amino acids. DNA of the CDR3: TGTGCCAGCACCCCTCGGATAAGTGGTGTTACCGGGGAGCTGTTTTTT. This encodes CASTPRISGVTGELFF.

This chain links TRBV6-5 with TRBJ2-7, with TRBD1 identical over 8 bases. CDR3 length: 15 amino acids. The germline gives CDR1 MNHEY, CDR2 SVGAGI. J lost 2 bases, V lost 2 bases, and 5 bases had no gene match. This CDR3 is CASSYGQGATYEQYF. DNA for the CDR3: TGTGCCAGCAGTTACGGGCAGGGGGCGACCTACGAGCAGTACTTC.

The chain has TRBV4-1 and TRBJ1-5; perhaps TRBD1 as D (5 bases). This CDR3 contains 17 residues. V was clipped by 3 bases and J by 0 bases, with 15 bases between them. The germline V gene encodes CDR1 MGHRA and CDR2 YSYEKL. CDR3: CASSQKELGVSNQPQHF. The CDR3 DNA is TGCGCCAGCAGCCAGAAAGAGTTAGGGGTTAGCAATCAGCCCCAGCATTTT.

The CDR3 loop reads CASSLAGDLETQYF. The CDR3 region has the DNA TGTGCCAGCAGTCTAGCGGGAGACTTGGAGACCCAGTACTTC. The chain recombines TRBV27 with TRBJ2-5; 10 bases agree with TRBD2. Germline values: CDR1 MNHEY, CDR2 SMNVEV (reference sequence). V lost 5 bases, J lost 5 bases, and 5 bases stayed unmatched. The CDR3 extends over 14 amino acids.

As for this clone: Distinct nucleotide sequences in the sample also encode this CDR3. J is TRBJ2-7 and V is TRBV29-1; D uncertain. This CDR3 has 13 amino acids. The V gene lost 0 bases and the J gene lost 0 bases, with 6 bases spanning the gap. The germline V gene encodes CDR1 SQVTM and CDR2 ANQGSEA. The CDR3 DNA is TGCAGCGTTGAAGATACAAGCTCCTACGAGCAGTACTTC. As protein: CSVEDTSSYEQYF.

The chain joins TRBV6-6 to TRBJ1-1, with 7 bases matching TRBD1. Trimming cost V 2 bases and J 2 bases; bases outside gene matches: 5. Germline-derived CDR1 and CDR2 are MNHNY and SVGAGI (reference sequence). The CDR3 is made up of 15 amino acids. This CDR3 is CASSYTTGINTEAFF. The CDR3 DNA sequence: TGTGCCAGCAGTTACACGACAGGGATAAACACTGAAGCTTTCTTT.